One sample yielded the 18 T cell receptor beta chains listed below, sequenced in a study of siplizumab effects on memory and regulatory T cells. Clones were sequenced by immunoSEQ multiplex PCR, and TCRdb holds only the in-frame ones, with some missing. This sample carries 50,000 to 75,000 clones, 65% to 80% of them seen once, and the ten largest clones take less than 0.55%. The sequenced sample consisted of memory CD4+ T cells sorted from blood. Source of these receptors: a human donor in good health.

The chain is built from TRBV19 and TRBJ2-1; TRBD2 agrees at 9 bases. Germline CDR1 is LNHDA and CDR2 is SQIVND (reference sequence). The J segment lost 9 bases and the V segment lost 0 bases, leaving 0 bases of the junction unmatched. This CDR3 is built from 13 residues. The CDR3 coding sequence is TGTGCCAGTAGTATAGAACTAGCGGGTGAGCAGTTCTTC. Its protein product is CASSIELAGEQFF.

This chain uses TRBV7-7 with TRBJ2-1; TRBD2 matches at 14 bases. V was pared by 4 bases and J by 6 bases, with 8 bases of the junction left unmatched. The CDR3 runs to 17 residues. Per the germline V gene, CDR1 is SSHAT and CDR2 is FNYEAQ (reference sequence). The CDR3 coding sequence is TGTGCCAGCAGCTCTCTACCGACTAGCGGGGGGGCCAATGAGCAGTTCTTC. Protein sequence: CASSSLPTSGGANEQFF.

The chain combines TRBV4-1 with TRBJ2-3; 15 nucleotides align to TRBD2. V gave up 4 bases and J gave up 2 bases; unmatched junction bases: 7. The CDR3 has 18 residues. The germline gives CDR1 MGHRA, CDR2 YSYEKL. CDR3 amino acids: CASSRGLAGGSTTDTQYF. The CDR3 nucleotides are TGCGCCAGCAGCCGGGGACTAGCGGGGGGATCAACCACAGATACGCAGTATTTT.

This clone was observed once. The chain is built from TRBV5-4 and TRBJ1-2; tentatively, D is TRBD1 (5 bases). CDR1 and CDR2 from the germline V gene are SGHNT and YYREEE (reference sequence). CDR3 length: 14 amino acids. The V end was cut by 2 bases, the J end by 7 bases, with 15 bases between. CDR3 sequence reads: CASSLQVPGRGYTF. DNA for the CDR3: TGTGCCAGCAGCTTACAAGTCCCGGGACGTGGCTACACCTTC.

The rearrangement links TRBV7-2 to TRBJ2-2; D is perhaps TRBD2 (6 bases). Between the trimmed V and J ends, which lost 8 bases and 2 bases, there was a span of 12 bases. Germline values: CDR1 SGHTA, CDR2 FQGNSA. The CDR3 runs 14 residues. CDR3 residues: CASAIGGNTGELFF. The CDR3 bases are TGTGCCAGCGCGATCGGGGGAAACACCGGGGAGCTGTTTTTT.

The V gene is TRBV2, the J gene TRBJ2-3, with 8 bases identical to TRBD1. The CDR3 is 15 residues long. Germline values: CDR1 SNHLY, CDR2 FYNNEI. Trimming cost V 4 bases and J 1 base; bases outside gene matches: 4. The CDR3 sequence: CASSGAGGGTDTQYF. The CDR3 nucleotides are TGTGCCAGCAGTGGCGCAGGGGGCGGCACAGATACGCAGTATTTT. Filled out from reference TRBV2 and TRBJ2-3, the complete variable domain reads EPEVTQTPSHQVTQMGQEVILRCVPISNHLYFYWYRQILGQKVEFLVSFYNNEISEKSEIFDDQFSVERPDGSNFTLKIRSTKLEDSAMYFCASSGAGGGTDTQYFGPGTRLTVL.

J is TRBJ1-2 and V is TRBV27; D is unclear. The germline CDR1 and CDR2 sequences are MNHEY and SMNVEV (reference sequence). V lost 8 bases and J 4 bases, leaving 17 bases between the germline ends. The length of the CDR3 is 14 residues. The CDR3 here is CASRPDQPTYGYTF. CDR3 coding DNA: TGTGCCAGCCGGCCGGATCAGCCAACCTATGGCTACACCTTC.

This chain uses TRBV5-1 with TRBJ1-1, with D uncertain. Germline loops: CDR1 SGHRS, CDR2 YFSETQ. The CDR3 extends over 14 amino acids. V lost 6 bases to trimming and J lost 2 bases, with 14 bases between them. CDR3 sequence: CASTDPEANTEAFF. CDR3 in DNA: TGCGCCAGCACCGACCCCGAGGCCAACACTGAAGCTTTCTTT.

The chain has TRBV11-2 and TRBJ1-6; D not resolved. V lost 6 bases, J lost 6 bases, and 12 bases lay in between. The CDR3 is made up of 14 amino acids. Per germline, CDR1 SGHAT and CDR2 FQNNGV. CDR3 sequence: CASSPGNSNSPLHF. The CDR3 DNA sequence: TGTGCCAGCAGTCCGGGGAACAGTAATTCACCCCTCCACTTT.

This clone occurred a few times. The same CDR3 is also encoded by other DNA sequences in this sample. This chain links TRBV5-1 with TRBJ1-1; no reliable D call. The V gene lost 4 bases and the J gene lost 4 bases, with 11 bases spanning the gap. The CDR3 consists of 13 residues. CDR1 is SGHRS and CDR2 is YFSETQ in the germline V gene. The CDR3: CASSLVSGTEAFF. Written as DNA, the CDR3 is TGCGCCAGCAGCCTTGTTTCGGGCACTGAAGCTTTCTTT.

In this sample, this clone turned up once. The gene calls are TRBV7-2 and TRBJ2-5; D gene uncertain. The assigned J gene may be wrong: the sequence end matches TRBJ2-7 better. CDR3 length: 13 amino acids. CDR1 SGHTA and CDR2 FQGNSA come from the germline V gene. For the CDR3, the DNA is TGTGCCGTGGGGAATAGGCTACACCACGAGCAGTACTTC. Protein: CAVGNRLHHEQYF.

The CDR3: CASSSGTVQVYTF. DNA of the CDR3: TGTGCCAGCAGTTCCGGGACGGTTCAGGTCTACACCTTC. The chain has TRBV6-5 and TRBJ1-2, with D tentatively TRBD1 (5 bases). The CDR3 sequence is 13 residues long. The V gene's germline CDR1 is MNHEY and CDR2 SVGAGI. Trimming took 4 bases from V and 10 from J, leaving 16 bases between them.

The chain has TRBV2 and TRBJ1-3; D is uncertain. Germline V gene data show CDR1 as SNHLY and CDR2 as FYNNEI. The V end was cut by 4 bases, the J end by 0 bases, with 19 bases between. This CDR3 has 18 residues. The CDR3 DNA reads TGTGCCAGCAGTGTTAGTTGGAGCACCCGAGGCTCTGGAAACACCATATATTTT. It codes for CASSVSWSTRGSGNTIYF.

This CDR3 is CASSSTRQANEQFF. In DNA, the CDR3 is TGTGCCAGCAGTTCGACCCGACAGGCCAATGAGCAGTTCTTC. This chain uses TRBV28 with TRBJ2-1, with D possibly being TRBD1 (6 bases). This CDR3 comprises 14 residues. The germline V gene has CDR1 MDHEN and CDR2 SYDVKM. V was shortened by 4 bases and J by 6 bases, with 13 bases between the two germline ends.

The V call is TRBV2, the J call TRBJ2-2, with no clear D. V shed 1 base and J shed 6 bases, with 6 bases lying between them. The CDR3 runs to 13 residues. Germline V CDR1 and CDR2: SNHLY, FYNNEI. The CDR3 sequence is CASSEEASGELFF. CDR3 bases: TGTGCCAGCAGTGAAGAGGCTTCCGGGGAGCTGTTTTTT. Variable domain in full (rest from reference TRBV2 and TRBJ2-2): EPEVTQTPSHQVTQMGQEVILRCVPISNHLYFYWYRQILGQKVEFLVSFYNNEISEKSEIFDDQFSVERPDGSNFTLKIRSTKLEDSAMYFCASSEEASGELFFGEGSRLTVL.

The rearrangement links TRBV18 to TRBJ2-3; D is perhaps TRBD1 (6 bases). V lost 2 bases and J lost 5, with 17 bases in between. CDR3 length: 16 amino acids. Germline CDR1 KGHSH, CDR2 LQKENI. For the CDR3, the DNA is TGTGCCAGCTCACCAGGTCAGGGGCGCGGAGAAGATACGCAGTATTTT. Its protein is CASSPGQGRGEDTQYF. Combining the CDR3 with reference TRBV18 and TRBJ2-3 gives the whole variable domain NAGVMQNPRHLVRRRGQEARLRCSPMKGHSHVYWYRQLPEEGLKFMVYLQKENIIDESGMPKERFSAEFPKEGPSILRIQQVVRGDSAAYFCASSPGQGRGEDTQYFGPGTRLTVL.

This clone was recorded only once. The chain has TRBV6-6 and TRBJ1-2; TRBD1 matches at 7 bases. Germline-derived CDR1 and CDR2 are MNHNY and SVGAGI (reference sequence). This CDR3 has 15 residues. V dropped 5 bases and J dropped 0; count of bases not matched to a gene: 6. CDR3 sequence: CASSARDSANYGYTF. CDR3 nucleotides: TGTGCCAGCAGTGCCCGGGACAGCGCTAACTATGGCTACACCTTC.

V gene TRBV7-2 combines with J gene TRBJ2-3, with D unresolved. V was clipped by 6 bases and J by 2 bases, with 15 bases between them. Germline V gene sequence: CDR1 SGHTA, CDR2 FQGNSA. This CDR3 has 15 amino acids. CDR3 nucleotides: TGTGCCAGCAGTTCCGACGGCCTACACACAGATACGCAGTATTTT. Amino acids: CASSSDGLHTDTQYF.